Listed here are 28 T cell receptor beta chains from one sample, sequenced in a study of immune heterogeneity within non-small cell lung tumors. Genomic DNA extracted from bulk tumor tissue served as template. A total of roughly 600 ng was used per sample. The authors collected several far-apart biopsies from each primary tumor during surgery. It was patients with untreated, newly diagnosed non-small cell lung cancer who underwent curative surgery. Amplification of TCR beta CDR3 was performed by multiplex PCR with 32 V and 13 J primers. TCRdb reprocessed the multiplex PCR reads via MiXCR and lists one record per CDR3 protein. Counted here are 5,000 to 6,500 distinct CDR3 sequences, about a fifth occurring once; the ten biggest clones make up 15% to 20%. Sequences were obtained from lung tumor tissue. These receptor sequences come from a man in his 60s with non-small cell lung cancer.

A remark on this clonotype: Sequence at one end of the junction differs from germline and may be a read error. This chain links TRBV9 with TRBJ2-1; the D is unclear. Germline V lookup: CDR1 SGDLS, CDR2 YYNGEE. This CDR3 contains 11 residues. CDR3 sequence: CARSVTSELFF. The CDR3 DNA reads as TGTGCCAGGAGCGTTACCAGTGAGCTGTTCTTC.

This clonotype was detected ten times or more. The gene calls are TRBV7-9 and TRBJ2-1, with D unclear. V was trimmed by 1 base and J by 4 bases, leaving 8 bases between them. Germline V gene sequence: CDR1 SEHNR, CDR2 FQNEAQ (reference sequence). The CDR3 loop spans 14 amino acids. CDR3 bases: TGTGCCAGCAGCTTAGGGGTCGGTTACAATGAGCAGTTCTTC. Translating it yields CASSLGVGYNEQFF.

Many counts were recorded for this clonotype. This sequence joins TRBV9 and TRBJ2-2, with D uncertain. The CDR3 length is 14 residues. Trimming shortened V by 0 bases and J by 1 base, and 4 bases separated the two germline ends. The V gene's germline CDR1 is SGDLS and CDR2 YYNGEE. CDR3 coding DNA: TGTGCCAGCAGCGTAGACCAGAACACCGGGGAGCTGTTTTTT. Translation gives CASSVDQNTGELFF.

This clonotype occurred many times. This chain joins TRBV12-3 or TRBV12-4 and TRBJ1-2; no reliable D call. The CDR3 runs 13 residues. The V end lost 1 base, the J end lost 4 bases, and 7 bases lay between the germline ends. CDR3 protein: CASSLGGFYGYTF. CDR3 DNA: TGTGCCAGCAGTTTAGGAGGATTCTATGGCTACACCTTC.

About this clonotype: A much larger clone differs by one base, so this may be a read error. This chain joins TRBV28 and TRBJ1-1; D unresolved. With 7 bases removed from V and 7 bases from J, the gap between germline ends came to 16 bases. The CDR3 covers 13 residues. Per the germline V gene, CDR1 is MDHEN and CDR2 is SYDVKM. The CDR3, as DNA: TGTGCCAGCACTTTCTTTGATCCGGGTGAAGCTTTCTTT. Translated, it gives CASTFFDPGEAFF.

V and J are TRBV7-8 and TRBJ2-1; D not resolved. The CDR3 sequence is 15 residues long. Trimming took 1 base from V and 5 from J, leaving 12 bases between them. Per germline, CDR1 SGHVS and CDR2 FQNEAQ. The DNA for the CDR3 is TGTGCCAGCAGCTTAGGGCCGGGTAACCACAATGAGCAGTTCTTC. Protein: CASSLGPGNHNEQFF.

This chain connects TRBV3-1 to TRBJ2-1; D is uncertain. Germline V gene sequence: CDR1 LGHDT, CDR2 YNNKEL (reference sequence). Between the trimmed V and J ends, which lost 5 bases and 10 bases, there was a span of 12 bases. The CDR3 has 12 residues. The CDR3 is CASSSLGFEQFF. Written as DNA, the CDR3 is TGTGCCAGCAGCTCCCTAGGGTTCGAGCAGTTCTTC.

This clonotype was seen repeatedly, ten times or more. The chain recombines TRBV5-1 with TRBJ2-2; D unclear. The CDR3 totals 15 residues. Germline CDR1 is SGHRS and CDR2 is YFSETQ. Trimming stripped 0 bases from V and 1 base from J, with 7 bases between. The DNA for the CDR3 is TGCGCCAGCAGCTTGGTCAACCGGAACACCGGGGAGCTGTTTTTT. Encoded protein: CASSLVNRNTGELFF.

By frequency in the sample, this clonotype is medium-sized. This chain joins TRBV30 and TRBJ1-6; D gene unclear. This CDR3 contains 13 residues. V was pared by 5 bases and J by 8 bases, with 13 bases between. Germline V gene sequence: CDR1 GTSNPN, CDR2 SVGIG (reference sequence). Here the CDR3 DNA reads TGTGCCTGGTCCGCACAGCGGGATTCACCCCTCCACTTT. As protein: CAWSAQRDSPLHF.

This clonotype is deemed medium-sized (0.01 to 0.1%). The rearrangement links TRBV28 to TRBJ2-7; no firm D call. CDR1 and CDR2 (germline): MDHEN, SYDVKM. With 7 bases removed from V and 0 bases from J, the gap between germline ends came to 19 bases. This CDR3 is 16 amino acids long. The CDR3 region is CASTLRLTPNSYEQYF. In nucleotides, the CDR3 is TGTGCCAGCACTCTGCGGCTGACACCGAACTCCTACGAGCAGTACTTC.

This clonotype is medium-sized (0.01 to 0.1%). V is TRBV19 and J is TRBJ2-2; D may be TRBD1 (6 bases). Germline V gives CDR1 LNHDA, CDR2 SQIVND (reference sequence). Trimming shortened V by 3 bases and J by 7 bases, and 15 bases separated the two germline ends. CDR3 length equals 15 residues. CDR3 protein: CASSILQGTVGELFF. The CDR3 coding sequence is TGTGCCAGTAGTATTCTCCAGGGGACGGTCGGGGAGCTGTTTTTT.

Regarding this clonotype: A read error is possible here, since a much larger clone lies one base away. V is TRBV20-1 and J is TRBJ2-1; 7 bases agree with TRBD2. V gave up 4 bases and J gave up 9 bases; unmatched junction bases: 9. The germline CDR1 and CDR2 sequences are DFQATT and SNEGSKA (reference sequence). This CDR3 has 13 amino acids. For the CDR3, the DNA is TGCAGTGCTAAGAGCGGGACGGCCTCTGAGCAGTTCTTC. It specifies CSAKSGTASEQFF.

As for this clonotype: A much more abundant neighbour one base away suggests this may be a read error. Here the CDR3 reads CGSSLGQGDEQYF. In DNA form, the CDR3 reads TGTGGCAGCAGCCTTGGACAGGGTGACGAGCAGTACTTC. The chain carries TRBV7-9 and TRBJ2-7; TRBD1 matches at 8 bases. The CDR3 loop spans 13 amino acids. Germline V lookup: CDR1 SEHNR, CDR2 FQNEAQ (reference sequence).

Note on this clonotype: A single base separates this from a much larger clone, so it may be a read error. The rearrangement joins TRBV5-1 to TRBJ1-2; D gene uncertain. The germline V gene encodes CDR1 SGHRS and CDR2 YFSETQ. The CDR3 extends over 16 amino acids. The V gene lost 0 bases and the J gene lost 12 bases, with 24 bases spanning the gap. CDR3 region: CASSLVPGRWEGGHTF. In DNA, the CDR3 is TGCGCCAGCAGCTTGGTCCCGGGTCGTTGGGAGGGCGGCCACACCTTC.

This clonotype came up once. The genes are TRBV6-2 or TRBV6-3 and TRBJ1-5; D may be TRBD1 (6 bases). The CDR3 sequence is 15 residues long. V lost 6 bases and J lost 3, with 15 bases in between. Per germline, CDR1 MNHEY and CDR2 SVGEGT. CDR3 residues: CASRRTVDYNQPQHF. The CDR3 DNA sequence: TGTGCCAGCAGAAGGACAGTTGATTACAATCAGCCCCAGCATTTT.

Concerning this clonotype itself: A single base separates this from a much larger clone, so it may be a read error. This chain uses TRBV20-1 with TRBJ1-5, with D perhaps matching TRBD1 (6 bases). This CDR3 has 12 residues. The germline V gene has CDR1 DFQATT and CDR2 SNEGSKA (reference sequence). The ends were cut back, 6 bases at V and 6 bases at J, with 12 bases in the middle. The CDR3 protein is CSALRGGQPQHF. The CDR3, as DNA: TGCAGTGCCCTAAGGGGGGGTCAGCCCCAGCATTTT.

By proportion, this clonotype is medium-sized. V and J are TRBV28 and TRBJ1-3, with D possibly being TRBD1 (6 bases). Trimming removed 8 bases from V and 4 bases from J, with 18 bases in between. Germline V gene data show CDR1 as MDHEN and CDR2 as SYDVKM. The CDR3 has 15 amino acids. The CDR3 DNA follows: TGTGCCAGCGGGGGGGGACACCTTGAAGGAAACACCATATATTTT. This codes for CASGGGHLEGNTIYF.

The table lists this clonotype with many counts. The rearrangement links TRBV7-6 to TRBJ2-5; tentatively, D is TRBD1 or TRBD2 (5 bases each). This CDR3 is 12 amino acids long. Germline V gene lookup returns CDR1 SGHVS and CDR2 FNYEAQ. With 5 bases removed from V and 5 bases from J, the gap between germline ends came to 9 bases. The CDR3 region is CASSRQRETQYF. CDR3 coding DNA: TGTGCCAGCAGCAGACAGCGGGAGACCCAGTACTTC.

In the case of this clonotype: A much larger clone is a single base away; this may be a read error. This chain joins TRBV5-1 and TRBJ2-5; maybe TRBD2 (5 bases). Trimming cost V 3 bases and J 5 bases, with 14 bases left between them. The CDR3 length is 14 residues. The germline V gene has CDR1 SGHRS and CDR2 YFSETQ. The CDR3 protein is CASSSGGVGETQYF. CDR3 nucleotide sequence: TGCGCCAGCAGCTCCGGAGGTGTGGGGGAGACCCAGTACTTC.

This clonotype appeared many times. The chain combines TRBV5-8 with TRBJ1-2, with 8 bases that match TRBD1. From germline, CDR1 is SGHTS and CDR2 YDEGEE. The J segment lost 3 bases and the V segment lost 7 bases, leaving 8 bases of the junction unmatched. The CDR3 consists of 14 residues. The CDR3 bases are TGTGCCAGCTTGATATGGACAGGGTACTATGGCTACACCTTC. Its protein is CASLIWTGYYGYTF.

Many counts were recorded for this clonotype. A read error is possible here, since a much larger clone lies one base away. The chain links TRBV11-2 to TRBJ1-6; tentative D call: TRBD1 (6 bases). With 5 bases removed from V and 10 bases from J, the gap between germline ends came to 18 bases. From germline, CDR1 is SGHAT and CDR2 FQNNGV. The CDR3 length is 15 residues. The CDR3 protein is CASSTRKGTGSPLHF. CDR3 bases: TGTGCCAGCAGCACCCGAAAGGGAACAGGGTCACCCCTCCACTTT.

In its sample, this clonotype ranks as medium-sized. The genes are TRBV6-1 and TRBJ1-1; perhaps TRBD1 as D (6 bases). V was shortened by 6 bases and J by 6 bases, with 14 bases between the two germline ends. Germline loops: CDR1 MNHNS, CDR2 SASEGT. This CDR3 region has 13 residues. The CDR3 here is CASSWGGTAEAFF. CDR3 in DNA: TGTGCCAGCAGCTGGGGGGGCACCGCTGAAGCTTTCTTT.

This clonotype occurred many times. The rearrangement joins TRBV5-1 to TRBJ2-1; TRBD2 might be the D (7 bases). V dropped 8 bases and J dropped 2 bases, with 14 bases sitting between them. The CDR3 totals 14 residues. CDR1 and CDR2 from the germline V gene are SGHRS and YFSETQ. Written as DNA, the CDR3 is TGCGCCAGTAGACGGGGGGACACCTACAATGAGCAGTTCTTC. Translating it yields CASRRGDTYNEQFF. Filled out from reference TRBV5-1 and TRBJ2-1, the complete variable domain reads KAGVTQTPRYLIKTRGQQVTLSCSPISGHRSVSWYQQTPGQGLQFLFEYFSETQRNKGNFPGRFSGRQFSNSRSEMNVSTLELGDSALYLCASRRGDTYNEQFFGPGTRLTVL.

This clonotype was counted a single time. One end of the junction varies from germline; a read error may be responsible. CDR3 sequence: CAISPNSDREYGNQPQHF. CDR3 DNA sequence: TGTGCCATCAGCCCCAACTCAGACAGGGAGTACGGCAATCAGCCCCAGCATTTT. The chain couples TRBV7-9 to TRBJ1-5, with 7 bases that match TRBD1. This CDR3 spans 18 amino acids. Germline CDR1 is SEHNR and CDR2 is FQNEAQ (reference sequence).

This clonotype came up once. Given a much more abundant clone one base away, this may be a read error. The chain has TRBV5-4 and TRBJ2-7; D unclear. The CDR3 has 14 amino acids. The V gene's germline CDR1 is SGHNT and CDR2 YYREEE (reference sequence). The CDR3 region has the DNA TGTGTCAGCAGCCTCGACTCGCCCTTTGACGAGCAGTACTTC. Amino acid sequence: CVSSLDSPFDEQYF.

This rearrangement joins TRBV6-1 to TRBJ2-2; 7 bases fit TRBD2. Germline V gene data show CDR1 as MNHNS and CDR2 as SASEGT. The CDR3 extends over 16 amino acids. The CDR3 loop is CGSVLASGLVGGELFF. CDR3 in DNA: TGTGGCAGTGTCCTTGCTAGCGGACTAGTGGGCGGGGAGCTGTTTTTT.

At least ten counts were recorded for this clonotype. This chain connects TRBV7-3 to TRBJ2-1; 7 bases map to TRBD2. The CDR3 length is 15 residues. Germline V gene lookup returns CDR1 SGHTA and CDR2 FQGTGA. V was pared by 2 bases and J by 6 bases, with 7 bases of the junction left unmatched. The CDR3 here is CASSLSGEGFNEQFF. In nucleotides, the CDR3 is TGTGCCAGCAGCTTATCGGGGGAGGGGTTCAATGAGCAGTTCTTC. The complete variable domain, with remaining parts taken from reference TRBV7-3 and TRBJ2-1, reads GAGVSQTPSNKVTEKGKYVELRCDPISGHTALYWYRQSLGQGPEFLIYFQGTGAADDSGLPNDRFFAVRPEGSVSTLKIQRTERGDSAVYLCASSLSGEGFNEQFFGPGTRLTVL.

This clonotype is judged medium-sized. The rearrangement joins TRBV15 to TRBJ1-4; D is undetermined. V was trimmed by 0 bases and J by 2 bases, leaving 10 bases between them. The CDR3 loop spans 16 amino acids. Germline-derived CDR1 and CDR2 are LNHNV and YYDKDF (reference sequence). CDR3 residues: CATSRDRRATNEKLFF. The CDR3 nucleotides read TGTGCCACCAGCAGAGATCGTAGGGCGACTAATGAAAAACTGTTTTTT.